These 24 T cell receptor beta chains were sequenced from one sample in a study of blood T cell repertoires in COVID-19. Sequencing used immunoSEQ multiplex PCR; TCRdb keeps in-frame clones, though not all of them. The repertoire has about 220,000 clones, 65% to 90% of them found once; the top ten carry about 2.1%. The sample consisted of peripheral blood. All receptors derive from a man aged 35 to 55 who had recovered from COVID-19.

CDR3 DNA sequence: TGTGCCATCAGCACGACAGGGAACGAGCAGTACTTC. Encoded protein: CAISTTGNEQYF. The chain carries TRBV10-3 and TRBJ2-7; TRBD1 aligns across 7 bases. V trimming: 6 bases; J trimming: 5 bases; junction bases outside the gene matches: 4. This CDR3 spans 12 amino acids. Germline CDR1 ENHRY, CDR2 SYGVKD.

V gene TRBV18 combines with J gene TRBJ2-3; 7 bases align to TRBD2. Germline V gene data show CDR1 as KGHSH and CDR2 as LQKENI. With V trimmed by 3 bases and J by 9 bases, 12 bases remained unmatched. This CDR3 is 15 amino acids long. CDR3 bases: TGTGCCAGCTCACCCACAACCACCGTCGGGGGGACGCAGTATTTT. Encoded protein: CASSPTTTVGGTQYF.

The chain recombines TRBV19 with TRBJ2-1, with 8 nucleotides matching TRBD2. After removal of 5 bases from V and 2 bases from J, the junction contained 5 bases not matched to a gene. Germline V lookup: CDR1 LNHDA, CDR2 SQIVND (reference sequence). CDR3 length: 15 residues. CDR3 in amino acids: CASSQAGLAYNEQFF. The CDR3 DNA is TGTGCCAGTAGTCAAGCGGGACTAGCCTACAATGAGCAGTTCTTC.

This clone has a count of ten or more. The V call is TRBV15, the J call TRBJ1-2, with 12 bases aligning to TRBD1. Germline loops: CDR1 LNHNV, CDR2 YYDKDF (reference sequence). This CDR3 contains 20 residues. Trimming removed 0 bases from V and 7 bases from J; junction bases left unmatched: 18. CDR3 coding DNA: TGTGCCACCAGCAGAGATCGGGGGCTCCGGGACAGGGGGCGCAAGTTTGGCTACACCTTC. Protein: CATSRDRGLRDRGRKFGYTF.

The chain combines TRBV6-5 with TRBJ1-6, with 7 bases matching TRBD1. The CDR3 contains 14 residues. Germline CDR1 MNHEY, CDR2 SVGAGI. V was clipped by 6 bases and J by 11 bases; unmatched bases: 10. The CDR3 DNA follows: TGTGCCAGCAGCCCCGACAGGGTAGTAACACCCCTCCACTTT. This sequence encodes CASSPDRVVTPLHF.

The chain has TRBV5-1 and TRBJ2-3; TRBD2 agrees at 8 bases. The V gene end was trimmed by 2 bases and the J gene end by 0 bases; junction bases not matched to a gene: 5. Germline V gives CDR1 SGHRS, CDR2 YFSETQ. The CDR3 has 16 residues. The CDR3 sequence is CASSLLAGTSTDTQYF. The CDR3 DNA sequence: TGCGCCAGCAGCTTATTAGCGGGAACTAGCACAGATACGCAGTATTTT.

In its sample, this clone was seen once. The J gene is TRBJ2-3, the V gene TRBV9; 14 bases fit TRBD2. The CDR3 loop spans 19 amino acids. Germline assignment: CDR1 SGDLS and CDR2 YYNGEE. V dropped 4 bases and J dropped 2; count of bases not matched to a gene: 12. The CDR3 loop is CASSSAGTSGRWDTDTQYF. The CDR3 region has the DNA TGTGCCAGCAGCTCAGCCGGGACTAGCGGGAGATGGGACACAGATACGCAGTATTTT.

CDR3 DNA: TGTGCCAGCAGTACCCTAGGGACAGGGGGCATCTACGAGCAGTACTTC. As protein: CASSTLGTGGIYEQYF. The chain combines TRBV27 with TRBJ2-7, with TRBD1 matching 12 bases. CDR1 and CDR2 (germline): MNHEY, SMNVEV (reference sequence). With 5 bases clipped from V and 3 bases from J, the junction kept 8 bases outside the gene matches. The CDR3 length is 16 residues.

This chain links TRBV11-2 with TRBJ2-5, with 12 positions matching TRBD2. V lost 3 bases and J lost 4; bases outside the gene matches: 9. The CDR3 totals 17 residues. The germline CDR1 and CDR2 sequences are SGHAT and FQNNGV. Here the CDR3 DNA reads TGTGCCAGCAGCTTGAGTGGCACGGGACTAGCGGGAGAGACCCAGTACTTC. Its protein product is CASSLSGTGLAGETQYF.

The chain recombines TRBV18 with TRBJ1-2; a weak D match, TRBD1 (5 bases). CDR1 is KGHSH and CDR2 is LQKENI in the germline V gene. This CDR3 spans 15 amino acids. With 0 bases removed from V and 6 bases from J, the gap between germline ends came to 14 bases. CDR3 coding DNA: TGTGCCAGCTCACCACCTTTAGGGGTCTTCGATGGCTACACCTTC. Encoded protein: CASSPPLGVFDGYTF.

CDR3 protein: CASSLEGATTEAFF. The DNA for the CDR3 is TGTGCCAGCAGCTTAGAGGGGGCGACCACTGAAGCTTTCTTT. The genes are TRBV7-2 and TRBJ1-1; 7 nucleotides agree with TRBD1. V trimming: 1 base; J trimming: 4 bases; junction bases outside the gene matches: 3. Germline V lookup: CDR1 SGHTA, CDR2 FQGNSA. The CDR3 length is 14 residues.

The rearrangement uses TRBV30 and TRBJ1-3, with unresolved D. This CDR3 spans 14 amino acids. The V end lost 0 bases, the J end lost 0 bases, and 6 bases lay between the germline ends. Germline loops: CDR1 GTSNPN, CDR2 SVGIG (reference sequence). Here the CDR3 DNA reads TGTGCCTGGAGTGTGAGTTTCTCTGGAAACACCATATATTTT. It specifies CAWSVSFSGNTIYF.

The chain combines TRBV5-1 with TRBJ2-3; 10 bases match TRBD1. The CDR3 has 15 residues. J was trimmed by 1 base and V by 4 bases; bases with no gene match: 3. Germline V gene lookup returns CDR1 SGHRS and CDR2 YFSETQ. CDR3 nucleotides: TGCGCCAGCAGCATCGGGACAGGGGGCACAGATACGCAGTATTTT. Translated, it gives CASSIGTGGTDTQYF.

J is TRBJ1-4 and V is TRBV7-2; D not certain. The CDR3 consists of 15 residues. Germline lookup yields CDR1 SGHTA and CDR2 FQGNSA. Trimming left V 1 base short and J 0 bases short, with 6 bases between. CDR3 in amino acids: CASSLGVATNEKLFF. The CDR3 DNA is TGTGCCAGCAGCTTAGGCGTGGCAACTAATGAAAAACTGTTTTTT.

This clone occurred once. The chain joins TRBV4-3 to TRBJ1-2; maybe TRBD1 (6 bases). Trimming pared 0 bases from V and 3 bases from J, leaving 8 bases between. Germline CDR1 is LGHNA and CDR2 is YSLEER. The CDR3 loop spans 14 amino acids. The CDR3 protein is CASSQEPGDYGYTF. CDR3 bases: TGCGCCAGCAGCCAAGAGCCAGGGGACTATGGCTACACCTTC.

In this sample, this clone turned up once. As DNA, the CDR3 is TGTGCCAGCAGTAAGACCGGGACACCAGGGAATGCTGAGCAGTTCTTC. Protein product: CASSKTGTPGNAEQFF. The chain has TRBV9 and TRBJ2-1; TRBD1 is a possible D gene (6 bases). Per germline, CDR1 SGDLS and CDR2 YYNGEE. Trimming removed 5 bases from V and 9 bases from J, with 24 bases in between. This CDR3 is built from 16 residues.

About this clone: A much more abundant neighbour one base away suggests this may be a read error. V gene TRBV25-1 combines with J gene TRBJ1-2, with TRBD1 identical over 7 bases. CDR1 is MGHDK and CDR2 is SYGVNS in the germline V gene. J was trimmed by 4 bases and V by 6 bases; bases with no gene match: 2. This CDR3 has 12 amino acids. The CDR3 bases are TGTGCCAGCAGGAGGGACAGCTATGGCTACACCTTC. It encodes CASRRDSYGYTF.

This clone has a handful of counts. The chain combines TRBV5-1 with TRBJ2-2, with 10 positions matching TRBD1. V was clipped by 7 bases and J by 4 bases; unmatched bases: 7. This CDR3 spans 15 amino acids. CDR1 is SGHRS and CDR2 is YFSETQ in the germline V gene. Here the CDR3 DNA reads TGCGCCAGCGATCCGGGACAGGGGTTCACCGGGGAGCTGTTTTTT. Protein product: CASDPGQGFTGELFF.

This clone occurred once. This chain joins TRBV14 and TRBJ2-5; tentatively, D is TRBD1 (6 bases). Looked up from germline, CDR1 is SGHDN and CDR2 is FVKESK. CDR3 length: 12 amino acids. Trimming left V 5 bases short and J 5 bases short, with 9 bases between. As DNA, the CDR3 is TGTGCCAGCAGCGAGCAGGGGGAGACCCAGTACTTC. This sequence encodes CASSEQGETQYF.

The chain recombines TRBV7-8 with TRBJ1-1; no definite D call. Trimming left V 5 bases short and J 4 bases short, with 20 bases between. The germline CDR1 and CDR2 sequences are SGHVS and FQNEAQ. This CDR3 is 16 amino acids long. CDR3 sequence: CASSLRAAPRGTEAFF. The CDR3 DNA is TGTGCCAGCAGCCTCCGTGCGGCTCCTCGAGGCACTGAAGCTTTCTTT. The full variable domain, completed using reference TRBV7-8 and TRBJ1-1, is GAGVSQSPRYKVAKRGQDVALRCDPISGHVSLFWYQQALGQGPEFLTYFQNEAQLDKSGLPSDRFFAERPEGSVSTLKIQRTQQEDSAVYLCASSLRAAPRGTEAFFGQGTRLTVV.

The rearrangement joins TRBV7-8 to TRBJ1-4; 7 positions match TRBD1. The CDR3 loop spans 14 amino acids. Germline loops: CDR1 SGHVS, CDR2 FQNEAQ. With V trimmed by 8 bases and J by 1 base, 4 bases remained unmatched. The CDR3 DNA reads TGTGCCAGCGCCAGGGGGAGAACTAATGAAAAACTGTTTTTT. Protein sequence: CASARGRTNEKLFF. The full variable domain, its missing parts supplied by reference TRBV7-8 and TRBJ1-4, is GAGVSQSPRYKVAKRGQDVALRCDPISGHVSLFWYQQALGQGPEFLTYFQNEAQLDKSGLPSDRFFAERPEGSVSTLKIQRTQQEDSAVYLCASARGRTNEKLFFGSGTQLSVL.

V usage is TRBV3-1 (or the pseudogene TRBV3-2) and J usage is TRBJ2-3, with D unresolved. The V gene's germline CDR1 is LGHDT and CDR2 YNNKEL (reference sequence). The CDR3 is 14 amino acids. Between the trimmed V and J ends, which lost 3 bases and 3 bases, there was a span of 10 bases. CDR3 protein: CASSHPRQTDTQYF. CDR3 bases: TGTGCCAGCAGCCACCCCAGGCAGACAGATACGCAGTATTTT.

J is TRBJ2-3 and V is TRBV5-1, with TRBD1 identical over 9 bases. The germline V gene has CDR1 SGHRS and CDR2 YFSETQ. The trim removed 3 bases at V and 6 bases at J, leaving 8 bases unmatched. The CDR3 extends over 15 amino acids. The CDR3 DNA follows: TGCGCCAGCAGCTCGCCGGGACAGGGTTACGATACGCAGTATTTT. This codes for CASSSPGQGYDTQYF.

V and J are TRBV18 and TRBJ2-7, with TRBD1 identical over 8 bases. J lost 2 bases, V lost 1 base, and 1 base had no gene match. Germline V CDR1 and CDR2: KGHSH, LQKENI. The CDR3 sequence is 14 residues long. CDR3 sequence reads: CASSPRTGPYEQYF. CDR3 sequence (DNA): TGTGCCAGCTCACCACGGACAGGGCCCTACGAGCAGTACTTC.